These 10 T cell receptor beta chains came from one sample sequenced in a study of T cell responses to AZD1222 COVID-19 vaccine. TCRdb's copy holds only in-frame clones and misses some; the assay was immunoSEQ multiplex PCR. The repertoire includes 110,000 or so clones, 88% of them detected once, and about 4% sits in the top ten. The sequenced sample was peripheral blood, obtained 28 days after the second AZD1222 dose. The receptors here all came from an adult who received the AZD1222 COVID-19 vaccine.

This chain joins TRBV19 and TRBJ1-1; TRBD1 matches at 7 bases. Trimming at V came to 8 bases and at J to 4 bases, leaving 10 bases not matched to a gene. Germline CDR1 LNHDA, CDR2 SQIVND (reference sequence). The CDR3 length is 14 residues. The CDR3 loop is CASLVATGSTEAFF. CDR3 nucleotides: TGTGCCAGTCTAGTGGCGACAGGGAGCACTGAAGCTTTCTTT.

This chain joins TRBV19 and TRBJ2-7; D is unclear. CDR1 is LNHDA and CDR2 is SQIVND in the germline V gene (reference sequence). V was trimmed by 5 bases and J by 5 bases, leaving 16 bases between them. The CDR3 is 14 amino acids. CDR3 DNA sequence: TGTGCCAGTAGTCGGCTGGACCTTCGGGACGAGCAGTACTTC. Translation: CASSRLDLRDEQYF.

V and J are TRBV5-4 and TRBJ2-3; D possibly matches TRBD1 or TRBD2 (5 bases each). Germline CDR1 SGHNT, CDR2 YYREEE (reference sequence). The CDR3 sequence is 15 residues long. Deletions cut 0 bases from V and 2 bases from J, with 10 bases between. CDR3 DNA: TGTGCCAGCAGCTTGGGTGGGGGAACCACAGATACGCAGTATTTT. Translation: CASSLGGGTTDTQYF.

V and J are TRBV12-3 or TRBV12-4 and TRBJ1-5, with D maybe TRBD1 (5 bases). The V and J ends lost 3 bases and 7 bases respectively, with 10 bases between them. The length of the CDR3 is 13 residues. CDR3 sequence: CASSLGVGQPQHF. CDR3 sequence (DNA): TGTGCCAGCAGTTTGGGGGTAGGACAGCCCCAGCATTTT.

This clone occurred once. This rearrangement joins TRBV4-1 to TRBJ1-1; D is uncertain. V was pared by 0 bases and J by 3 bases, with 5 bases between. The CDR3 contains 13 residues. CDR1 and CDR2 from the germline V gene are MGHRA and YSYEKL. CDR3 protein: CASSQERDTEAFF. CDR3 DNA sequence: TGCGCCAGCAGCCAAGAAAGGGACACTGAAGCTTTCTTT.

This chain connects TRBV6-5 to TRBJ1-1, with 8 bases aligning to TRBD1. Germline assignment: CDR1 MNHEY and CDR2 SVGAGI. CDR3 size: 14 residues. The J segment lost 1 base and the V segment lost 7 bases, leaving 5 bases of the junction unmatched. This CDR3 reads CASIRTGSNTEAFF. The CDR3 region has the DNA TGTGCCAGCATCCGGACAGGGTCGAACACTGAAGCTTTCTTT.

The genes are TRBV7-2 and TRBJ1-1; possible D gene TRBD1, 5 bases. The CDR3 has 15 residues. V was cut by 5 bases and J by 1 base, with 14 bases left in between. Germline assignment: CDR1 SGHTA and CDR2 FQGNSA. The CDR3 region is CASSPSLDRNTEAFF. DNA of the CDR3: TGTGCCAGCAGCCCGTCATTAGACAGGAACACTGAAGCTTTCTTT.

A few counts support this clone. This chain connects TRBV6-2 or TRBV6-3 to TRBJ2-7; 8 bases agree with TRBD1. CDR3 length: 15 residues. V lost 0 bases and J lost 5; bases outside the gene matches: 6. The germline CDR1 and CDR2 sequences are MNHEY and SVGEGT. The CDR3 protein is CASSYSSGGQDEQYF. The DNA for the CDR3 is TGTGCCAGCAGTTACTCATCAGGGGGCCAGGACGAGCAGTACTTC.

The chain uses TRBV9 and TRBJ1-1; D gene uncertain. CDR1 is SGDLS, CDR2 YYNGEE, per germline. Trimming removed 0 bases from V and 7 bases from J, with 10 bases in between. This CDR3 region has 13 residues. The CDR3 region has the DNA TGTGCCAGCAGCGTAGGGCAGGAGGTTGAAGCTTTCTTT. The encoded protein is CASSVGQEVEAFF.

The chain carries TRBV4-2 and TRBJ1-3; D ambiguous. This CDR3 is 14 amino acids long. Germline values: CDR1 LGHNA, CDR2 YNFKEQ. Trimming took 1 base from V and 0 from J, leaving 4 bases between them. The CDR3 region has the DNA TGTGCCAGCAGCCAAGCCTCCTCTGGAAACACCATATATTTT. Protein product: CASSQASSGNTIYF.